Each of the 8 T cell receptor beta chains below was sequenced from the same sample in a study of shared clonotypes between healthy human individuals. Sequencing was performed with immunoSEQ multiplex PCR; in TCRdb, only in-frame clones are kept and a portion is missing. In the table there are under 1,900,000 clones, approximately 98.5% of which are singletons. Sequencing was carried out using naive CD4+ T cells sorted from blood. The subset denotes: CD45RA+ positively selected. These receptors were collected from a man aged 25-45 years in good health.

The CDR3 region is CASSEQGGLYEQYF. As DNA, the CDR3 is TGTGCCAGCAGTGAGCAGGGAGGCCTCTACGAGCAGTACTTC. This chain connects TRBV6-1 to TRBJ2-7; D possibly corresponds to TRBD2 (6 bases). The V gene's germline CDR1 is MNHNS and CDR2 SASEGT. V shed 3 bases and J shed 3 bases, with 12 bases lying between them. The CDR3 sequence is 14 residues long.

CDR3 coding DNA: TGTGCCAGCAGGGGCTGGGGAGAGCAGTACTTC. Encoded protein: CASRGWGEQYF. The chain couples TRBV7-9 to TRBJ2-7, with D hard to call. The germline CDR1 and CDR2 sequences are SEHNR and FQNEAQ (reference sequence). Trimming removed 6 bases at V and 7 bases at J, with 10 bases between. CDR3 length: 11 amino acids.

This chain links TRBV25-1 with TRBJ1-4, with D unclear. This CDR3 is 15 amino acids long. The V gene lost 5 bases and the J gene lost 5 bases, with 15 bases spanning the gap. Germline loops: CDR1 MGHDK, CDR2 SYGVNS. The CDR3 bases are TGTGCCAGCAGTCCTCCAACAGCGATCAATGAAAAACTGTTTTTT. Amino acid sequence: CASSPPTAINEKLFF.

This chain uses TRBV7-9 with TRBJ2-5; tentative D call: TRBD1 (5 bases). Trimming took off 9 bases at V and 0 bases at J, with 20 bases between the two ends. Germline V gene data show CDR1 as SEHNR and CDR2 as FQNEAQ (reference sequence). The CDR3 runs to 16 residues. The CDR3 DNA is TGTGCCAGTCCCTCGAACCCCCTGACAGACCAAGAGACCCAGTACTTC. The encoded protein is CASPSNPLTDQETQYF.

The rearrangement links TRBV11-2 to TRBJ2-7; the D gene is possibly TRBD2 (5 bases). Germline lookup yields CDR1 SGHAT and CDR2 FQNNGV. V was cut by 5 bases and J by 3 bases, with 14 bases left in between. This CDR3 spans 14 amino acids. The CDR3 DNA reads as TGTGCCAGCAGCCCCCAGCGGACTGACTACGAGCAGTACTTC. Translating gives CASSPQRTDYEQYF.

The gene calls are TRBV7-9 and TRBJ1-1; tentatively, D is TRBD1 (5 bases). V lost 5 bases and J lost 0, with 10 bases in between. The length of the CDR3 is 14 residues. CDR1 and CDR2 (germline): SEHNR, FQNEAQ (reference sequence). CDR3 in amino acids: CASSPDSMNTEAFF. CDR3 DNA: TGTGCCAGCAGCCCCGACAGTATGAACACTGAAGCTTTCTTT.

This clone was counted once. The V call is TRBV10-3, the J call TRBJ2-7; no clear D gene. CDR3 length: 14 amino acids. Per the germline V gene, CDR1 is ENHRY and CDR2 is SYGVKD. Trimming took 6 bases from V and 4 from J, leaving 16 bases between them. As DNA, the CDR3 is TGTGCCATCAGACCTGGGGAACCCTCGTACGAGCAGTACTTC. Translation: CAIRPGEPSYEQYF.

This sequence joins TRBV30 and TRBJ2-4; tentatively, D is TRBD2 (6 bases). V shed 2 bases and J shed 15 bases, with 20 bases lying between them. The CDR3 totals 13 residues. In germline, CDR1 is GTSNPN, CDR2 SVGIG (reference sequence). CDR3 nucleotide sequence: TGTGCCTGGAGTAGGGGAGGACCTGAGCCTCCGTACTTC. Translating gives CAWSRGGPEPPYF.